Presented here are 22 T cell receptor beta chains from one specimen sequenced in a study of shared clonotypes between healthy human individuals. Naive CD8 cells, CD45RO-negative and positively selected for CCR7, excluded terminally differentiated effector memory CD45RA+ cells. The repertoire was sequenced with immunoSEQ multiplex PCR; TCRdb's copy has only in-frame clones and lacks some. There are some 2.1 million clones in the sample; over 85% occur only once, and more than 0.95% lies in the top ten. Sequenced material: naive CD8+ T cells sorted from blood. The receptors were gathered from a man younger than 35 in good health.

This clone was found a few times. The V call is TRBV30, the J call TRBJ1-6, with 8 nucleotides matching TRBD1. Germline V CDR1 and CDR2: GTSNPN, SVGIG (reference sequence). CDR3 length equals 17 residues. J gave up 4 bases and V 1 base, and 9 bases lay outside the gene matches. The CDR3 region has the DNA TGTGCCTGGAGTGGGGGGCAGGGGGCTGCTTATAATTCACCCCTCCACTTT. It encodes CAWSGGQGAAYNSPLHF.

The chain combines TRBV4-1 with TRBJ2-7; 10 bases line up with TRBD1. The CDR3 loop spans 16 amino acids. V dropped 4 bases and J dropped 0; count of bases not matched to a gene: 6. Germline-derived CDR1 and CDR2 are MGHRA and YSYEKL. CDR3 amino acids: CASSPGQGVSSYEQYF. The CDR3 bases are TGCGCCAGCAGCCCCGGACAGGGGGTGAGCTCCTACGAGCAGTACTTC.

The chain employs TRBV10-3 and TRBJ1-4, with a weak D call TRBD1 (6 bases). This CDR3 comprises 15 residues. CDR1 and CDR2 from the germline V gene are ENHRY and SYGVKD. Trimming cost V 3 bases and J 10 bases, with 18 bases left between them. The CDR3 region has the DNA TGTGCCATCAGTGATTTGGGAGAACAAGGGGGAAAACTGTTTTTT. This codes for CAISDLGEQGGKLFF.

The CDR3, as DNA: TGTGCCAGCACGGCTAGCGGACAATACAATGAGCAGTTCTTC. Translating it yields CASTASGQYNEQFF. The genes are TRBV27 and TRBJ2-1; 7 bases line up with TRBD2. Germline CDR1 and CDR2: MNHEY and SMNVEV (reference sequence). This CDR3 is built from 14 residues. V shed 7 bases and J 4 bases; nucleotides not matched to a gene: 7.

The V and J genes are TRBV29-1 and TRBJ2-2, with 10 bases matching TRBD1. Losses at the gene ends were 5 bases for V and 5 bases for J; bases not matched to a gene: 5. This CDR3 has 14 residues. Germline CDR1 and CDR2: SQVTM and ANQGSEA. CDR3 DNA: TGCAGCGTTTTCGGACAGGGGGATACCGGGGAGCTGTTTTTT. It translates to CSVFGQGDTGELFF.

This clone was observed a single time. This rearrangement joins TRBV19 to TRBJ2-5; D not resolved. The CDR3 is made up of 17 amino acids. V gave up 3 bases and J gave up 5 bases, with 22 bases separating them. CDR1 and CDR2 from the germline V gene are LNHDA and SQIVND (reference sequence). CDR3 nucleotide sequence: TGTGCCAGTAGTATCAACGGCAGCCCTAGATTCCTGGAGACCCAGTACTTC. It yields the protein CASSINGSPRFLETQYF.

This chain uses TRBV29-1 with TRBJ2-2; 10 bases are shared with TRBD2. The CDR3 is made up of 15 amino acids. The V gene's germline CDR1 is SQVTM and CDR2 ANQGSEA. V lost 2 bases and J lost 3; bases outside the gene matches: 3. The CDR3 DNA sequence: TGCAGCGTTGAACTAGCGGGAGATCACACCGGGGAGCTGTTTTTT. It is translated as CSVELAGDHTGELFF.

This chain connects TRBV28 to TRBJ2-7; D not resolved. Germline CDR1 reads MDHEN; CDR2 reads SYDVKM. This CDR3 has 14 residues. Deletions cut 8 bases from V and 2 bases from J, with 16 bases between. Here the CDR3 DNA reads TGTGCCAGCGGCTACGACGTCCAGACCTACGAGCAGTACTTC. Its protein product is CASGYDVQTYEQYF.

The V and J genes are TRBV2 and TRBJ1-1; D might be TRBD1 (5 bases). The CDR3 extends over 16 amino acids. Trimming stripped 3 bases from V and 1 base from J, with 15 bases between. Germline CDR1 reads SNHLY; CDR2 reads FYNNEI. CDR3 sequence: CASSEVAGLRNTEAFF. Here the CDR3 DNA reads TGTGCCAGCAGTGAGGTGGCAGGGCTAAGGAACACTGAAGCTTTCTTT.

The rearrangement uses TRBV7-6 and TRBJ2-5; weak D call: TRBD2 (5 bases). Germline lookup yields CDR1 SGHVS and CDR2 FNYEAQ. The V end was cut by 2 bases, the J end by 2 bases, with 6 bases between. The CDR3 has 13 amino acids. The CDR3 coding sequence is TGTGCCAGCAGCTTAAGGAGGCAAGAGACCCAGTACTTC. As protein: CASSLRRQETQYF.

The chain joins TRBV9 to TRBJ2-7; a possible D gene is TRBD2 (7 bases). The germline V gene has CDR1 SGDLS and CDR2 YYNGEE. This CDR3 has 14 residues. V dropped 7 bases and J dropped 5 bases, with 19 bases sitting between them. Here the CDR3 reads CASSRDGGADEQYF. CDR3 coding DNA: TGTGCCAGCTCCCGGGATGGGGGGGCTGACGAGCAGTACTTC.

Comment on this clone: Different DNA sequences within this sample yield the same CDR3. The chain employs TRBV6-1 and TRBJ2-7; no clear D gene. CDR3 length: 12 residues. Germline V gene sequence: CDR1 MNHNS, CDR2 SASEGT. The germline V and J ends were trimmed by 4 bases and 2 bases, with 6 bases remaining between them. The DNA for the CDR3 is TGTGCCAGCAGTGGCGCTACCTACGAGCAGTACTTC. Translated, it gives CASSGATYEQYF.

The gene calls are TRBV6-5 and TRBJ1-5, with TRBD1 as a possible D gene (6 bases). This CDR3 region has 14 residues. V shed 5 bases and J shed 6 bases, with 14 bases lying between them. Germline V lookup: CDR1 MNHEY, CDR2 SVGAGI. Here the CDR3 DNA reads TGTGCCAGCAGTGAAATACAGGGTCCTCAGCCCCAGCATTTT. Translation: CASSEIQGPQPQHF.

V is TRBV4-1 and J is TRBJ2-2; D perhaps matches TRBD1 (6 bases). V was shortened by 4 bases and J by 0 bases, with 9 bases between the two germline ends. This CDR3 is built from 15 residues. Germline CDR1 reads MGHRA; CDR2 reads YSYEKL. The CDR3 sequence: CASSPGATNTGELFF. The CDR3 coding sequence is TGCGCCAGCAGCCCAGGGGCGACGAACACCGGGGAGCTGTTTTTT.

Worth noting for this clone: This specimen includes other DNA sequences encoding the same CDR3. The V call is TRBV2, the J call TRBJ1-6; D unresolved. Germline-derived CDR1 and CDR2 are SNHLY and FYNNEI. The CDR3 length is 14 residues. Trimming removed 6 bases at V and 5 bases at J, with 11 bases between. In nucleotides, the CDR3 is TGTGCCAGCAGCCCCGGGAGCCATAATTCACCCCTCCACTTT. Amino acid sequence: CASSPGSHNSPLHF.

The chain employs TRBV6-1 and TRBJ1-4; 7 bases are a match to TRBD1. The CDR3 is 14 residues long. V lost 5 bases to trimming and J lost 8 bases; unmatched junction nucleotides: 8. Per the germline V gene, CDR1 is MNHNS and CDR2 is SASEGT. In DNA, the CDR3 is TGTGCCAGCAGTAAGGGGGCAGGTACGGAAAAACTGTTTTTT. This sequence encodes CASSKGAGTEKLFF.

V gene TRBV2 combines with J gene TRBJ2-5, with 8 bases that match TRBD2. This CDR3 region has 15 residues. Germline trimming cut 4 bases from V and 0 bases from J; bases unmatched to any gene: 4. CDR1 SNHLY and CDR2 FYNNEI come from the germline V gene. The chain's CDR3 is CASSARTSYQETQYF. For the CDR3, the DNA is TGTGCCAGCAGTGCCCGGACTAGCTACCAAGAGACCCAGTACTTC.

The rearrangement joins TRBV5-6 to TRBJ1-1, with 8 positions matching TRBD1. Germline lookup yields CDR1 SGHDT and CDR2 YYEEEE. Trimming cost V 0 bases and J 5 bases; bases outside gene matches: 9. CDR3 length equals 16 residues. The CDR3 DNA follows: TGTGCCAGCAGCTTGGTTCTCGGACAGGGTTATACTGAAGCTTTCTTT. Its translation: CASSLVLGQGYTEAFF.

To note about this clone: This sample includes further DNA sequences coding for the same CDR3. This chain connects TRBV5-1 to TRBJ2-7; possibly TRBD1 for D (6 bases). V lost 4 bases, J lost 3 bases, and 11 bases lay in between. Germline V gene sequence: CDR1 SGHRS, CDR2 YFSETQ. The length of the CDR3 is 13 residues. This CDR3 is CASSAGTSYEQYF. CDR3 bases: TGCGCCAGCAGCGCTGGGACAAGCTACGAGCAGTACTTC.

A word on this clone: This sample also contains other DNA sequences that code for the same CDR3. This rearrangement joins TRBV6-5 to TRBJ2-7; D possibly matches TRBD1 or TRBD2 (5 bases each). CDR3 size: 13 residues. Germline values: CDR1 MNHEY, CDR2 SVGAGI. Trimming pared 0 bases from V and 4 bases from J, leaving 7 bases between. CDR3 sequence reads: CASSYSWGYEQYF. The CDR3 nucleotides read TGTGCCAGCAGTTACTCGTGGGGGTACGAGCAGTACTTC.

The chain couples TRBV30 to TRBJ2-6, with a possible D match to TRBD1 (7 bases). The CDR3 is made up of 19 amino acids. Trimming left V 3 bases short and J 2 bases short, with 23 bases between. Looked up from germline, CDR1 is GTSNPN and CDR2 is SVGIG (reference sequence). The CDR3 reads CAWRRTGGDLVTGANVLTF. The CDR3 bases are TGTGCCTGGAGAAGGACAGGAGGGGACTTAGTCACTGGGGCCAACGTCCTGACTTTC.

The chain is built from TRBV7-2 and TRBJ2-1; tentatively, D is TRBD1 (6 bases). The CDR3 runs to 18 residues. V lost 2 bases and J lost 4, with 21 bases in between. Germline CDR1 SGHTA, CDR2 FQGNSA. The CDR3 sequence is CASSLMGLVGATYNEQFF. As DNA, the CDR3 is TGTGCCAGCAGCTTAATGGGGCTGGTGGGGGCGACTTACAATGAGCAGTTCTTC.